The table lists the clone carrying this T cell receptor beta chain with many counts. Germline CDR1 and CDR2: MGHDK and SYGVNS. This CDR3 comprises 17 residues. The V end was cut by 5 bases, the J end by 0 bases, with 14 bases between. The data are from a study of Graves' ophthalmopathy and Graves' hyperthyroidism. RNA transcripts were the template, and TCR beta CDR3 regions were amplified from them. Second-round multiplex PCR followed a first-round RT-PCR using HTBI primers. TCRdb independently ran MiXCR on the multiplex PCR reads; one entry per CDR3 protein. The sample records about 700,000 distinct CDR3 sequences, just over 40% being singletons. All donors with ophthalmopathy were recorded as having moderate-to-severe activity, CAS ≥3, NOSPECS ≥4 and a duration under 3 months. As the starting material, around 9.1 ml of fresh peripheral blood yielded the PBMCs.

The sample comprised peripheral blood. The TCR was taken from an adult man with Graves' ophthalmopathy. This chain uses TRBV25-1 with TRBJ2-6; weak D call: TRBD2 (7 bases). CDR3 loop: CASSPGGPSSGANVLTF. In DNA, the CDR3 is TGTGCCAGCAGTCCGGGGGGCCCTAGCTCTGGGGCCAACGTCCTGACTTTC.